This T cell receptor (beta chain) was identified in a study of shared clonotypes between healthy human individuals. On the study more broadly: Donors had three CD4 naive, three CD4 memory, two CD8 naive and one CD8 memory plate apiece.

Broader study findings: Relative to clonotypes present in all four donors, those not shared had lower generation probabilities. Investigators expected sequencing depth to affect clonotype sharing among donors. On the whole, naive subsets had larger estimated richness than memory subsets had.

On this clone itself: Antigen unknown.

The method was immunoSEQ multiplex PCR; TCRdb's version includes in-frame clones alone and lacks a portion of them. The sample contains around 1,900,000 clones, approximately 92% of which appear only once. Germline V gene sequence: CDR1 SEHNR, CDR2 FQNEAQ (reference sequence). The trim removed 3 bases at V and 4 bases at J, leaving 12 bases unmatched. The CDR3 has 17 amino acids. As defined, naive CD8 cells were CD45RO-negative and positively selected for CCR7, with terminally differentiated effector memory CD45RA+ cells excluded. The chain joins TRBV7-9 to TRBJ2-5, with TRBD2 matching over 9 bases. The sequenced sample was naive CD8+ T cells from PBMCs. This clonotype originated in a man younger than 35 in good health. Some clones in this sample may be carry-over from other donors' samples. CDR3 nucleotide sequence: TGTGCCAGCAGCTTTAGCGGGAGTGTACGTCTCCGAGAGACCCAGTACTTC. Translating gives CASSFSGSVRLRETQYF. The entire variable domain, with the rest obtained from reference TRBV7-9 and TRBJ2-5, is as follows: DTGVSQNPRHKITKRGQNVTFRCDPISEHNRLYWYRQTLGQGPEFLTYFQNEAQLEKSRLLSDRFSAERPKGSFSTLEIQRTEQGDSAMYLCASSFSGSVRLRETQYFGPGTRLLVL.